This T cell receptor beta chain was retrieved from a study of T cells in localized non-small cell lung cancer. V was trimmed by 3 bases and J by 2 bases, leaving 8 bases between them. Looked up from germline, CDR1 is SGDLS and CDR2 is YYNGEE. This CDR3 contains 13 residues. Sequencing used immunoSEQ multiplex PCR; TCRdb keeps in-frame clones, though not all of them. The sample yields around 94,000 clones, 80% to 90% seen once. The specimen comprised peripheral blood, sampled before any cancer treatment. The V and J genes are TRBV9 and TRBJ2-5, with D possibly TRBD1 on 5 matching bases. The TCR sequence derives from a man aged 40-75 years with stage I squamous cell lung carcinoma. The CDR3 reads CASSAGIQETQYF. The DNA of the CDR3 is TGTGCCAGCAGCGCAGGGATTCAAGAGACCCAGTACTTC. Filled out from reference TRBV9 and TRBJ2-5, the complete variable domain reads DSGVTQTPKHLITATGQRVTLRCSPRSGDLSVYWYQQSLDQGLQFLIQYYNGEERAKGNILERFSAQQFPDLHSELNLSSLELGDSALYFCASSAGIQETQYFGPGTRLLVL.